Below, 29 T cell receptor beta chains from the same sample are listed, as sequenced in a study of blood T cell repertoires in COVID-19. Clones were read by immunoSEQ multiplex PCR, and TCRdb kept only the in-frame ones, dropping some. Of over 250,000 clones listed, about 88% are singletons. Sequencing was done on a sample of PBMCs or T cells enriched from blood (not recorded which). The receptor source for this set is a woman in her fifties or sixties who had recovered from COVID-19.

V is TRBV6-5 and J is TRBJ2-2; D ambiguous. This CDR3 is 14 amino acids long. Germline V CDR1 and CDR2: MNHEY, SVGAGI. V dropped 2 bases and J dropped 4 bases, with 8 bases sitting between them. The CDR3 region has the DNA TGTGCCAGCAGTTACGACCGGGTCACCGGGGAGCTGTTTTTT. This codes for CASSYDRVTGELFF.

The chain's CDR3 is CASSLSRPGTNYGYTF. DNA of the CDR3: TGTGCCAGCAGTTTAAGCCGCCCGGGAACTAACTATGGCTACACCTTC. The chain couples TRBV28 to TRBJ1-2; no definite D call. The V gene lost 2 bases and the J gene lost 0 bases, with 13 bases spanning the gap. Per the germline V gene, CDR1 is MDHEN and CDR2 is SYDVKM. The CDR3 is made up of 16 amino acids.

This chain links TRBV28 with TRBJ2-1; TRBD2 matches at 8 bases. The junction had 2 bases not matched to a gene; V was cut back by 5 bases and J by 2 bases. CDR1 is MDHEN, CDR2 SYDVKM, per germline. The CDR3 loop spans 14 amino acids. This chain's CDR3 is CASSTSGTYNEQFF. Here the CDR3 DNA reads TGTGCCAGCAGTACTAGCGGTACCTACAATGAGCAGTTCTTC.

The V gene is TRBV7-8, the J gene TRBJ2-7; D might be TRBD2 (6 bases). CDR3 length equals 14 residues. Germline CDR1 is SGHVS and CDR2 is FQNEAQ. Trimming cost V 8 bases and J 2 bases, with 16 bases left between them. The CDR3 loop reads CASGNGGNAYEQYF. The CDR3 bases are TGTGCCAGCGGCAACGGCGGGAATGCCTACGAGCAGTACTTC. Based on the CDR3 plus reference TRBV7-8 and TRBJ2-7, the full variable domain is GAGVSQSPRYKVAKRGQDVALRCDPISGHVSLFWYQQALGQGPEFLTYFQNEAQLDKSGLPSDRFFAERPEGSVSTLKIQRTQQEDSAVYLCASGNGGNAYEQYFGPGTRLTVT.

Turning to this clone: Distinct nucleotide sequences in the sample also encode this CDR3. The V and J genes are TRBV28 and TRBJ2-7; 7 bases are shared with TRBD1. V lost 6 bases, J lost 0 bases, and 8 bases stayed unmatched. Germline V CDR1 and CDR2: MDHEN, SYDVKM. The CDR3 runs to 15 residues. CDR3 sequence reads: CASSPGQALSYEQYF. The CDR3, as DNA: TGTGCCAGCAGCCCTGGACAGGCCCTCTCCTACGAGCAGTACTTC.

The chain is built from TRBV11-1 and TRBJ2-1; TRBD2 matches at 9 bases. V was pared by 5 bases and J by 6 bases, with 11 bases of the junction left unmatched. The CDR3 runs 16 residues. The germline V gene has CDR1 SGHAT and CDR2 FQDESV (reference sequence). This CDR3 is CASSPLGAGGFNEQFF. DNA of the CDR3: TGTGCCAGCAGCCCCCTTGGAGCGGGAGGCTTCAATGAGCAGTTCTTC.

The genes are TRBV15 and TRBJ2-1; 8 bases agree with TRBD2. Germline loops: CDR1 LNHNV, CDR2 YYDKDF (reference sequence). V trimming: 1 base; J trimming: 7 bases; junction bases outside the gene matches: 3. The CDR3 extends over 14 amino acids. The CDR3 sequence is CATSRASGQNEQFF. CDR3 nucleotides: TGTGCCACCAGCAGAGCTAGCGGGCAAAATGAGCAGTTCTTC.

The chain recombines TRBV28 with TRBJ2-5; 7 positions match TRBD2. The CDR3 is 15 amino acids. CDR1 and CDR2 from the germline V gene are MDHEN and SYDVKM. V trimming: 6 bases; J trimming: 4 bases; junction bases outside the gene matches: 11. Here the CDR3 reads CASRPGRNYGETQYF. CDR3 coding DNA: TGTGCCAGCAGACCCGGGAGGAATTATGGAGAGACCCAGTACTTC.

The rearrangement uses TRBV25-1 and TRBJ1-4, with 7 bases lining up with TRBD1. From germline, CDR1 is MGHDK and CDR2 SYGVNS. CDR3 length: 15 amino acids. The ends lost 4 bases at V and 4 bases at J; junction bases unmatched: 6. CDR3 loop: CASSGGDRNNEKLFF. CDR3 in DNA: TGTGCCAGCAGTGGGGGGGACAGAAATAATGAAAAACTGTTTTTT.

The CDR3 is CASSLAGQFYTF. CDR3 sequence (DNA): TGTGCCAGCAGCTTAGCGGGACAGTTCTACACCTTC. V gene TRBV11-2 combines with J gene TRBJ1-2; 7 bases are a match to TRBD1. The length of the CDR3 is 12 residues. In germline, CDR1 is SGHAT, CDR2 FQNNGV. V trimming: 1 base; J trimming: 10 bases; junction bases outside the gene matches: 3.

The rearrangement links TRBV29-1 to TRBJ2-3; TRBD2 agrees at 7 bases. J lost 2 bases, V lost 7 bases, and 12 bases had no gene match. The CDR3 contains 15 residues. From germline, CDR1 is SQVTM and CDR2 ANQGSEA. The CDR3 nucleotides are TGCAGCGGGATTCGAAGCGGGACTATCACAGATACGCAGTATTTT. Amino acids: CSGIRSGTITDTQYF.

The genes are TRBV18 and TRBJ2-5, with 14 bases lining up with TRBD2. Germline V gene sequence: CDR1 KGHSH, CDR2 LQKENI. This CDR3 has 16 residues. J was trimmed by 5 bases and V by 5 bases; bases with no gene match: 7. Here the CDR3 reads CASSRTSGRFRETQYF. The CDR3 coding sequence is TGTGCCAGCTCAAGGACTAGCGGGAGGTTCAGGGAGACCCAGTACTTC.

Written as DNA, the CDR3 is TGTGCCAGCAGCCAAGACCGGCGGGAGGGCCGCCAAGAGACCCAGTACTTC. It yields the protein CASSQDRREGRQETQYF. The genes are TRBV14 and TRBJ2-5; the match to TRBD2 covers 9 bases. This CDR3 spans 17 amino acids. V was clipped by 0 bases and J by 1 base; unmatched bases: 6. Germline CDR1 reads SGHDN; CDR2 reads FVKESK.

The rearrangement links TRBV7-2 to TRBJ1-4; a weak D match, TRBD1 (5 bases). The CDR3 runs 16 residues. V lost 5 bases to trimming and J lost 0 bases, with 13 bases between them. The germline gives CDR1 SGHTA, CDR2 FQGNSA. In DNA form, the CDR3 reads TGTGCCAGCAGCCGCCCGGGGGGGGCAACTAATGAAAAACTGTTTTTT. Translated, it gives CASSRPGGATNEKLFF.

The chain combines TRBV27 with TRBJ2-1; 10 nucleotides match TRBD2. The ends lost 6 bases at V and 4 bases at J; junction bases unmatched: 15. This CDR3 has 18 amino acids. Germline V gives CDR1 MNHEY, CDR2 SMNVEV (reference sequence). CDR3 DNA: TGTGCCAGCAGACTTTACACCCCTAGCGGGAGCGCGTACAATGAGCAGTTCTTC. This codes for CASRLYTPSGSAYNEQFF.

CDR3 nucleotide sequence: TGTGCCAGCAGCCAAGAATCTAGCGGGAGGCCTTCCTACGAGCAGTACTTC. It translates to CASSQESSGRPSYEQYF. The chain employs TRBV4-2 and TRBJ2-7; 11 nucleotides line up with TRBD2. The CDR3 extends over 17 amino acids. Germline V CDR1 and CDR2: LGHNA, YNFKEQ. The ends lost 0 bases at V and 1 base at J; junction bases unmatched: 5.

This clone appeared a single time. The chain has TRBV6-5 and TRBJ1-1, with D possibly being TRBD1 (6 bases). Germline CDR1 and CDR2: MNHEY and SVGAGI. This CDR3 comprises 14 residues. Trimming cost V 6 bases and J 0 bases, with 11 bases left between them. The CDR3, as DNA: TGTGCCAGCAGGCAACAGGGAATGAACACTGAAGCTTTCTTT. Encoded protein: CASRQQGMNTEAFF.

The CDR3 loop is CASSTGPPGTNEKLFF. The CDR3, as DNA: TGTGCCAGCTCAACAGGCCCGCCAGGCACTAATGAAAAACTGTTTTTT. This rearrangement joins TRBV18 to TRBJ1-4; possible D gene TRBD1, 5 bases. V gave up 5 bases and J gave up 2 bases, with 15 bases separating them. CDR1 and CDR2 (germline): KGHSH, LQKENI. This CDR3 comprises 16 residues.

The CDR3 reads CASSVESGRADTQYF. The CDR3 DNA is TGTGCCAGCAGCGTAGAAAGCGGGAGAGCAGATACGCAGTATTTT. The chain has TRBV9 and TRBJ2-3; 8 bases fit TRBD2. V gave up 0 bases and J gave up 4 bases; unmatched junction bases: 4. Germline CDR1 and CDR2: SGDLS and YYNGEE. This CDR3 spans 15 amino acids.

The chain couples TRBV7-2 to TRBJ2-1; 7 bases map to TRBD1. J was trimmed by 7 bases and V by 3 bases; bases with no gene match: 9. The CDR3 loop spans 15 amino acids. In germline, CDR1 is SGHTA, CDR2 FQGNSA. The CDR3 DNA reads as TGTGCCAGCAGCTTTTCCGGGACAGTAGATAATGAGCAGTTCTTC. Amino acid sequence: CASSFSGTVDNEQFF.

This clone came up once. The chain combines TRBV5-8 with TRBJ1-1; 7 nucleotides line up with TRBD1. The germline gives CDR1 SGHTS, CDR2 YDEGEE. V dropped 5 bases and J dropped 0; count of bases not matched to a gene: 7. The CDR3 has 15 amino acids. CDR3 nucleotide sequence: TGTGCCAGCAGGACAGGGCGCCTCATGAACACTGAAGCTTTCTTT. This encodes CASRTGRLMNTEAFF.

The chain links TRBV19 to TRBJ2-7; 8 positions agree with TRBD2. V lost 8 bases to trimming and J lost 0 bases; unmatched junction nucleotides: 6. Germline V CDR1 and CDR2: LNHDA, SQIVND (reference sequence). The CDR3 has 14 residues. The CDR3 sequence: CASQTSARSYEQYF. The CDR3 coding sequence is TGTGCCAGTCAGACTAGCGCCCGCTCCTACGAGCAGTACTTC. The full variable domain, with the rest looked up from reference TRBV19 and TRBJ2-7, is DGGITQSPKYLFRKEGQNVTLSCEQNLNHDAMYWYRQDPGQGLRLIYYSQIVNDFQKGDIAEGYSVSREKKESFPLTVTSAQKNPTAFYLCASQTSARSYEQYFGPGTRLTVT.

With regard to this clone: Other nucleotide sequences from this sample produce the same CDR3. This chain links TRBV18 with TRBJ2-7; TRBD1 matches at 11 bases. The CDR3 contains 15 residues. V lost 6 bases and J lost 2; bases outside the gene matches: 6. Germline CDR1 KGHSH, CDR2 LQKENI. CDR3 amino acids: CASSPGTGGTYEQYF. The CDR3 coding sequence is TGTGCCAGCTCTCCCGGGACAGGGGGAACCTACGAGCAGTACTTC.

The sample holds one count of this clone. The rearrangement links TRBV11-2 to TRBJ2-1, with unresolved D. Germline V gene sequence: CDR1 SGHAT, CDR2 FQNNGV. CDR3 length: 14 residues. Trimming took off 1 base at V and 6 bases at J, with 10 bases between the two ends. CDR3 region: CASSLALTINEQFF. CDR3 coding DNA: TGTGCCAGCAGCTTAGCCCTGACAATCAATGAGCAGTTCTTC.

The V gene is TRBV10-2, the J gene TRBJ2-3; TRBD1 is a possible D gene (5 bases). This CDR3 region has 15 residues. Trimming stripped 6 bases from V and 3 bases from J, with 16 bases between. Germline CDR1 reads WSHSY; CDR2 reads SAAADI. CDR3 in amino acids: CASSRWSRETDTQYF. The CDR3, as DNA: TGCGCCAGCAGCCGGTGGAGCAGGGAAACAGATACGCAGTATTTT.

The gene calls are TRBV4-1 and TRBJ1-4; 10 nucleotides agree with TRBD1. The germline V gene has CDR1 MGHRA and CDR2 YSYEKL. The CDR3 loop spans 17 amino acids. V was pared by 5 bases and J by 5 bases, with 11 bases of the junction left unmatched. The chain's CDR3 is CASSRVGTGVRNEKLFF. In DNA, the CDR3 is TGCGCCAGCAGCAGGGTAGGGACAGGGGTTCGGAATGAAAAACTGTTTTTT.

There are a few counts of this clone. The chain combines TRBV5-1 with TRBJ1-2; TRBD1 is a possible D gene (6 bases). Germline V gives CDR1 SGHRS, CDR2 YFSETQ. Deletions cut 0 bases from V and 0 bases from J, with 9 bases between. This CDR3 contains 15 residues. CDR3 in amino acids: CASSLGDNPNYGYTF. The CDR3 DNA reads TGCGCCAGCAGCTTGGGGGACAACCCTAACTATGGCTACACCTTC.

The V gene is TRBV5-6, the J gene TRBJ1-1, with D unclear. Trimming removed 3 bases at V and 0 bases at J, with 9 bases between. Per the germline V gene, CDR1 is SGHDT and CDR2 is YYEEEE. The CDR3 spans 14 residues. The CDR3: CASSSALMNTEAFF. The CDR3 bases are TGTGCCAGCAGCTCTGCACTCATGAACACTGAAGCTTTCTTT.

The chain employs TRBV18 and TRBJ1-1, with D possibly TRBD1 on 6 matching bases. From germline, CDR1 is KGHSH and CDR2 LQKENI. V lost 9 bases to trimming and J lost 2 bases, with 16 bases between them. This CDR3 contains 14 residues. CDR3 nucleotides: TGTGCCAGTTTTAGCGGGGGGCAAAACACTGAAGCTTTCTTT. Protein: CASFSGGQNTEAFF.